Listed here are 9 T cell receptor beta chains from one sample, sequenced in a study of T-cell reconstitution after alpha-beta-depleted transplantation in children. TCRbeta library construction was performed incorporating unique molecular identifiers. MiXCR was run by TCRdb on the PCR reads, yielding one entry per CDR3 protein. Of 800,000 to 1,000,000 distinct CDR3 sequences in the sample, about 29% are singletons; the top ten hold over 25%. Sequenced here: PBMCs, mostly from graft donor cells, sampled 360 days after TCRalphabeta/CD19-depleted stem cell transplant. Source of these receptors: a boy less than two years old who had a stem cell transplant for SCID, so the T cells may come from the graft donor.

The CDR3 sequence: CSARDYYSGGEQFF. CDR3 coding DNA: TGCAGTGCTAGAGATTATTATTCCGGCGGTGAGCAGTTCTTC. The chain joins TRBV20-1 to TRBJ2-1; D gene uncertain. The V gene lost 0 bases and the J gene lost 9 bases, with 15 bases spanning the gap. Looked up from germline, CDR1 is DFQATT and CDR2 is SNEGSKA (reference sequence). This CDR3 spans 14 amino acids.

This clonotype was found a few times. The CDR3 nucleotides read TGTGCCAGCAGGATGGGGGACACTCATGGCACTGAAGCTTTCTTT. It yields the protein CASRMGDTHGTEAFF. The gene calls are TRBV4-2 and TRBJ1-1; possible D gene TRBD1, 6 bases. V was clipped by 6 bases and J by 4 bases, with 18 bases between them. Germline V gene data show CDR1 as LGHNA and CDR2 as YNFKEQ. The CDR3 length is 15 residues.

This clonotype was found once. The chain employs TRBV4-3 and TRBJ1-5; tentative D call: TRBD1 (5 bases). This CDR3 spans 16 amino acids. The germline CDR1 and CDR2 sequences are LGHNA and YSLEER. The V gene lost 1 base and the J gene lost 6 bases, with 16 bases spanning the gap. In nucleotides, the CDR3 is TGCGCCAGCAGCCAAGCGGTGGCAGGGATATTTCAGCCCCAGCATTTT. Amino acid sequence: CASSQAVAGIFQPQHF.

This clonotype was observed a handful of times. J is TRBJ2-1 and V is TRBV5-1; D ambiguous. Between the trimmed V and J ends, which lost 0 bases and 5 bases, there was a span of 12 bases. In germline, CDR1 is SGHRS, CDR2 YFSETQ. The CDR3 is 15 amino acids. CDR3 in amino acids: CASSLESPTHNEQFF. CDR3 coding DNA: TGCGCCAGCAGCTTGGAGTCTCCCACCCACAATGAGCAGTTCTTC.

This clonotype was detected only a few times. The chain links TRBV20-1 to TRBJ2-5; possibly TRBD1 or TRBD2 for D (5 bases each). The CDR3 loop spans 15 amino acids. Germline loops: CDR1 DFQATT, CDR2 SNEGSKA (reference sequence). Trimming took off 5 bases at V and 3 bases at J, with 19 bases between the two ends. The CDR3 nucleotides read TGCAGTGCTTCACCGGGACGAAGGCAGGAAGAGACCCAGTACTTC. Translating it yields CSASPGRRQEETQYF.

The gene calls are TRBV6-5 and TRBJ2-5; 8 bases align to TRBD1. This CDR3 spans 12 amino acids. J was trimmed by 5 bases and V by 6 bases; bases with no gene match: 2. In germline, CDR1 is MNHEY, CDR2 SVGAGI. The CDR3 DNA sequence: TGTGCCAGCAGCAACAGGGGGGAGACCCAGTACTTC. Translating gives CASSNRGETQYF.

This chain links TRBV12-5 with TRBJ1-1; D gene ambiguous. Germline V lookup: CDR1 LGHNT, CDR2 FRNRAP. The CDR3 consists of 15 residues. V lost 5 bases and J 4 bases, leaving 17 bases between the germline ends. The CDR3 DNA is TGTGCTAGTGGTCCAAAGGGAGTCGATGGCACTGAAGCTTTCTTT. Protein sequence: CASGPKGVDGTEAFF.

This clonotype came up many times. The chain recombines TRBV12-3 or TRBV12-4 with TRBJ2-2; unclear D gene. Trimming shortened V by 3 bases and J by 5 bases, and 7 bases separated the two germline ends. The CDR3 is 13 residues long. DNA for the CDR3: TGTGCCAGCAGTTTTCTGGGTACCGGGGAGCTGTTTTTT. Translated: CASSFLGTGELFF.

This clonotype was seen a handful of times. The J gene is TRBJ2-1, the V gene TRBV10-3; possibly TRBD2 for D (6 bases). The CDR3 is 17 residues long. Trimming cost V 11 bases and J 0 bases, with 23 bases left between them. Germline V gene sequence: CDR1 ENHRY, CDR2 SYGVKD. The DNA of the CDR3 is TGTGCCGCCAGCCGCGGGGTCTGGCAGAGCTCCTACAATGAGCAGTTCTTC. It translates to CAASRGVWQSSYNEQFF.